This T cell receptor (beta chain) appears in the sequencing data of a study of response to subunit inactivated influenza vaccine. Concerning this clonotype: The target antigen is unknown.

Germline CDR1 reads DFQATT; CDR2 reads SNEGSKA (reference sequence). The CDR3 extends over 16 amino acids. With 6 bases removed from V and 0 bases from J, the gap between germline ends came to 15 bases. The study, taken as a whole, reports: Every seasonal influenza vaccination brings in few new T cells, the authors suggested.

A single record per CDR3 protein comes from TCRdb applying MiXCR to the RT-PCR reads. The sample yields about half a million distinct CDR3 sequences, 7.6% seen once. This chain connects TRBV20-1 to TRBJ2-6, with a tentative D call TRBD1 (6 bases). The specimen was PBMCs from blood, collected about 23 months after vaccination. The TCR comes from a man aged 45 to 70 who received an inactivated influenza vaccine. The CDR3 reads CSATQTGRSGANVLTF. The CDR3 DNA sequence: TGCAGTGCGACACAGACAGGCCGCTCTGGGGCCAACGTCCTGACTTTC.